Described below is a single T cell receptor beta chain sequence and its context. Sequenced by immunoSEQ multiplex PCR; TCRdb stores in-frame clones only, minus some. The sample yields under 45,000 clones, 90% to 95% seen once. The sample originates from a study of T cell changes during pregnancy in multiple sclerosis. This CDR3 spans 15 amino acids. The V gene lost 0 bases and the J gene lost 6 bases, with 14 bases spanning the gap. CDR1 SNHLY and CDR2 FYNNEI come from the germline V gene. The source was CD4+ T cells from peripheral blood mononuclear cells, collected after pregnancy. This receptor was obtained from a female donor with multiple sclerosis, enrolled in a pregnancy study. The chain has TRBV2 and TRBJ1-2, with D perhaps TRBD1 (5 bases). CDR3 coding DNA: TGTGCCAGCAGTGAAGCGACGGCACAGGAGAATGGCTACACCTTC. Its translation: CASSEATAQENGYTF.